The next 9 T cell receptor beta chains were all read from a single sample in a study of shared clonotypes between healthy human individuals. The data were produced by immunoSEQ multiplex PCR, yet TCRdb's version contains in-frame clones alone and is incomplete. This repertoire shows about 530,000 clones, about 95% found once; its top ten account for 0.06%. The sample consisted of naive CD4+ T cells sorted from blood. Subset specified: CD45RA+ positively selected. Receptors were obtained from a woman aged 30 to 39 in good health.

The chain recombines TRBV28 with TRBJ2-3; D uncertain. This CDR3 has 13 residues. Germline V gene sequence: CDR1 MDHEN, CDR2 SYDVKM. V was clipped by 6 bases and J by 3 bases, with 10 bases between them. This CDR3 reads CASSQAITDTQYF. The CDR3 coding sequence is TGTGCCAGCAGCCAGGCAATTACAGATACGCAGTATTTT.

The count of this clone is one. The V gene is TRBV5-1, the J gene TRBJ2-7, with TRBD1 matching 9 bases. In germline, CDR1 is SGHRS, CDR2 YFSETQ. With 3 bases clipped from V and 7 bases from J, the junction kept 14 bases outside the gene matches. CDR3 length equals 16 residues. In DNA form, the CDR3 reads TGCGCCAGCAGCTCAGGCCGGGACAGGGTGCTCTATGAGCAGTACTTC. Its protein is CASSSGRDRVLYEQYF. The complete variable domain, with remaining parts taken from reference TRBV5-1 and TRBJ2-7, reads KAGVTQTPRYLIKTRGQQVTLSCSPISGHRSVSWYQQTPGQGLQFLFEYFSETQRNKGNFPGRFSGRQFSNSRSEMNVSTLELGDSALYLCASSSGRDRVLYEQYFGPGTRLTVT.

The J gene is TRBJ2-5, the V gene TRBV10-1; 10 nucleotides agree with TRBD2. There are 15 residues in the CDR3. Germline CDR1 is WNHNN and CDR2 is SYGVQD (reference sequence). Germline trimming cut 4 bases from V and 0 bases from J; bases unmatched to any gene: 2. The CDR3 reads CASSGTSGDQETQYF. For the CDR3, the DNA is TGCGCCAGCAGTGGGACTAGCGGAGACCAAGAGACCCAGTACTTC.

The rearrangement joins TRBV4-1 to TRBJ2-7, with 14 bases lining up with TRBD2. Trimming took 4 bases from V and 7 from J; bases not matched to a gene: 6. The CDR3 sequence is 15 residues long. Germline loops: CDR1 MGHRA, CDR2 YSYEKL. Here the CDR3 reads CASSRGLAGVGEQYF. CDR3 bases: TGCGCCAGCAGCCGGGGACTAGCGGGAGTCGGTGAGCAGTACTTC.

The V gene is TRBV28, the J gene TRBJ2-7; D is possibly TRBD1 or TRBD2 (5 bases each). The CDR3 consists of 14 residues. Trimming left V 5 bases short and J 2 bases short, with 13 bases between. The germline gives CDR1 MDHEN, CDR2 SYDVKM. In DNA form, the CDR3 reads TGTGCCAGCAGTGGCCGACCGGGACCCTACGAGCAGTACTTC. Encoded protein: CASSGRPGPYEQYF.

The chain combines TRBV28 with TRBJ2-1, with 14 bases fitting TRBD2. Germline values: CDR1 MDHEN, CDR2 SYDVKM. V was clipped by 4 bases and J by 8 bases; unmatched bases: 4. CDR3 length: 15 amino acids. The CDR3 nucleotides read TGTGCCAGCAGTTCGGGACTAGCGGGAGTGCATGAGCAGTTCTTC. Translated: CASSSGLAGVHEQFF.

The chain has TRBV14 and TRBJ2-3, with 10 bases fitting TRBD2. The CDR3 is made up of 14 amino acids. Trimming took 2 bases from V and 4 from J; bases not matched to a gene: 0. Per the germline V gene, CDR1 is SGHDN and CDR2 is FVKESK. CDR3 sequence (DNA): TGTGCCAGCAGCCAACTAGCGGGAGCAGATACGCAGTATTTT. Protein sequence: CASSQLAGADTQYF.

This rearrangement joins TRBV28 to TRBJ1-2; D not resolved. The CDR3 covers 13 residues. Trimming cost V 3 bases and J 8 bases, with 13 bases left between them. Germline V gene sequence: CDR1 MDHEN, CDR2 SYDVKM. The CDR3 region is CASSFRVEGGYTF. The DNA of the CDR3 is TGTGCCAGCAGTTTTAGGGTAGAGGGAGGCTACACCTTC.

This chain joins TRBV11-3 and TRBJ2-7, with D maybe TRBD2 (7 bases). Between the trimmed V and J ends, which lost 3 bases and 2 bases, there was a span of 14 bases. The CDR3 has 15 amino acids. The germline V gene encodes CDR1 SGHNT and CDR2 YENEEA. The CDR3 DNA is TGTGCCAGCAGCTTGGGGGGGGACACAGCCTACGAGCAGTACTTC. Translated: CASSLGGDTAYEQYF.